In this sample, the clone carrying this T cell receptor (beta chain) turned up many times. Its antigen is still unknown. These data come from a study of T cells in Graves' hyperthyroidism and ophthalmopathy. Study results and caveats: Clonotypes that were expanded in thyroid above 0.001 mostly appeared in blood too.

Amplification targeted TCR beta CDR3 regions from RNA transcripts. The HTBI primer set drove a first-round RT-PCR of the TCR CDR3. MiXCR, run by TCRdb on the multiplex PCR reads, gives a single entry per CDR3 protein. The sample carries more than 450,000 distinct CDR3 sequences, about 14% recorded once. Using 9.5 to 10 ml of fresh peripheral blood, PBMCs were prepared. Trimming took 1 base from V and 5 from J, leaving 11 bases between them. The CDR3 extends over 15 amino acids. The TCR comes from a woman in her 40s with Graves' hyperthyroidism. V usage is TRBV12-3 or TRBV12-4 and J usage is TRBJ2-2; D is undetermined. Sequenced material: blood. For the CDR3, the DNA is TGTGCCAGCAGTTTAGAGGGCCGTCGGACCGGGGAGCTGTTTTTT. Translated, it gives CASSLEGRRTGELFF.